A single sample is the source of the 32 T cell receptor beta chains below, sequenced in a study of T cell repertoires in aging, cancer and after chemotherapy. TCR beta rearrangements were amplified from peripheral blood genomic DNA. TRB rearrangements spanning V, D and J were amplified using mixed TRB-A/B primers. TCRdb re-analysed the multiplex PCR reads in MiXCR, keeping a single row per CDR3 protein. Here the sample spans thousands of distinct CDR3 sequences, about 30% being singletons. Sequenced: blood. Receptors were obtained from a human donor with a blood cancer.

As concerns this clonotype: This may be a read error: a much more frequent sequence differs by one nucleotide. As the CDR3 is not closed by the conserved phenylalanine or tryptophan, this likely results from a read error. The J gene is TRBJ2-2, the V gene TRBV6-5, with D unclear. Germline V gene lookup returns CDR1 MNHEY and CDR2 SVGAGI. The V end was cut by 8 bases, the J end by 5 bases, with 18 bases between. The CDR3 sequence is 15 residues long. This chain's CDR3 is CASRKYNTETGELFY. DNA of the CDR3: TGTGCCAGCCGGAAGTATAACACGGAGACCGGGGAGCTGTTTTAT.

Within the sample, this clonotype is medium-sized. This sequence joins TRBV13 and TRBJ1-2; D is uncertain. Germline CDR1 reads PRHDT; CDR2 reads FYEKMQ (reference sequence). The CDR3 contains 12 residues. Trimming took off 0 bases at V and 3 bases at J, with 2 bases between the two ends. In DNA, the CDR3 is TGTGCCAGCAGCTTAGGGGACTATGGCTACACCTTC. It specifies CASSLGDYGYTF.

The chain is built from TRBV10-1 and TRBJ2-1, with D tentatively TRBD2 (6 bases). From germline, CDR1 is WNHNN and CDR2 SYGVQD (reference sequence). Trimming removed 4 bases at V and 5 bases at J, with 18 bases between. This CDR3 spans 16 amino acids. The CDR3 spells CASSGAGRRPNNEQFF. The CDR3 DNA follows: TGCGCCAGCAGTGGGGCAGGGAGGAGACCTAACAATGAGCAGTTCTTC.

This clonotype was counted a few times. The CDR3 sequence is CAISKTDMSTGELFF. In DNA, the CDR3 is TGTGCCATCAGCAAGACCGACATGTCGACCGGGGAGCTGTTTTTT. V usage is TRBV10-3 and J usage is TRBJ2-2, with D unclear. V was trimmed by 6 bases and J by 5 bases, leaving 16 bases between them. There are 15 residues in the CDR3. CDR1 and CDR2 (germline): ENHRY, SYGVKD.

This clonotype was seen more than once but under ten times. The chain links TRBV30 to TRBJ2-1; 10 nucleotides align to TRBD2. The V segment lost 6 bases and the J segment 8 bases; nucleotides outside the gene matches: 16. The germline V gene has CDR1 GTSNPN and CDR2 SVGIG (reference sequence). CDR3 length equals 16 residues. CDR3 bases: TGTGCCTGCACCATACCCGAGCGGGAGGGATCTCATGAGCAGTTCTTC. It codes for CACTIPEREGSHEQFF.

This clonotype is medium-sized by share. The chain joins TRBV6-2 or TRBV6-3 to TRBJ2-5, with a possible D match to TRBD2 (5 bases). The CDR3 length is 13 residues. The V end lost 2 bases, the J end lost 7 bases, and 11 bases lay between the germline ends. Germline lookup yields CDR1 MNHEY and CDR2 SVGEGT. CDR3 in amino acids: CASSYRRLATQYF. CDR3 in DNA: TGTGCCAGCAGTTACCGTCGTCTAGCGACCCAGTACTTC.

This clonotype came up a few times. J is TRBJ1-1 and V is TRBV6-1; a weak D match, TRBD1 (6 bases). CDR1 and CDR2 (germline): MNHNS, SASEGT. V lost 5 bases to trimming and J lost 0 bases, with 7 bases between them. The CDR3 totals 13 residues. The DNA of the CDR3 is TGTGCCAGCAGTCAGGGGCTGAACACTGAAGCTTTCTTT. It yields the protein CASSQGLNTEAFF.

J is TRBJ2-3 and V is TRBV13, with 8 nucleotides matching TRBD2. CDR1 and CDR2 (germline): PRHDT, FYEKMQ (reference sequence). This CDR3 has 17 residues. Trimming at V came to 5 bases and at J to 2 bases, leaving 12 bases not matched to a gene. CDR3 residues: CASSPSGSGGFTDTQYF. CDR3 bases: TGTGCCAGCAGCCCTTCTGGCAGCGGGGGATTCACAGATACGCAGTATTTT.

In this sample, this clonotype turned up a few times. The chain links TRBV20-1 to TRBJ2-7; TRBD2 aligns across 8 bases. J gave up 6 bases and V 3 bases, and 1 base lay outside the gene matches. The germline V gene has CDR1 DFQATT and CDR2 SNEGSKA (reference sequence). The CDR3 has 11 residues. The CDR3 DNA sequence: TGCAGTGCTAGCGGGAGGGGCGAGCAGTACTTC. Translating gives CSASGRGEQYF.

The chain links TRBV24-1 to TRBJ2-1, with D perhaps TRBD1 or TRBD2 (5 bases each). The germline V and J ends were trimmed by 4 bases and 0 bases, with 15 bases remaining between them. The germline V gene encodes CDR1 KGHDR and CDR2 SFDVKD. CDR3 size: 17 residues. CDR3 in DNA: TGTGCCACCAGTGAACCGGGACCTCGGAGCTCCTACAATGAGCAGTTCTTC. Protein product: CATSEPGPRSSYNEQFF.

Here the CDR3 reads CASSLHRTGGAFF. The CDR3 coding sequence is TGTGCCAGCAGCTTGCATCGGACAGGGGGGGCTTTCTTT. The rearrangement links TRBV5-6 to TRBJ1-1, with 10 bases matching TRBD1. With 1 base clipped from V and 11 bases from J, the junction kept 5 bases outside the gene matches. The CDR3 covers 13 residues. Germline CDR1 is SGHDT and CDR2 is YYEEEE.

Worth noting for this clonotype: At one end the junction does not follow the germline gene, possibly because of a read error. The rearrangement joins TRBV19 to TRBJ2-1; a weak D match, TRBD1 (5 bases). CDR3 size: 18 residues. Per the germline V gene, CDR1 is LNHDA and CDR2 is SQIVND (reference sequence). CDR3 sequence: CASSNLRNRMSSYNKQFF. As DNA, the CDR3 is TGTGCCAGTAGTAACCTCAGGAACAGGATGAGCTCCTACAATAAGCAGTTCTTC.

The chain uses TRBV4-2 and TRBJ2-1; D is ambiguous. The CDR3 covers 17 residues. V was pared by 0 bases and J by 7 bases, with 19 bases between. Germline CDR1 is LGHNA and CDR2 is YNFKEQ. CDR3 protein: CASSQDLSGAFWNEQFF. CDR3 DNA sequence: TGTGCCAGCAGCCAAGATTTAAGTGGCGCCTTTTGGAATGAGCAGTTCTTC.

This clonotype was found a few times. The chain is built from TRBV6-5 and TRBJ2-1; 8 nucleotides match TRBD2. This CDR3 is built from 12 residues. V gave up 10 bases and J gave up 8 bases; unmatched junction bases: 7. Germline CDR1 reads MNHEY; CDR2 reads SVGAGI. The CDR3 protein is CATLAGSDEQFF. CDR3 in DNA: TGTGCCACGTTAGCGGGGTCAGATGAGCAGTTCTTC.

This clonotype was picked up a small number of times. The chain combines TRBV6-2 or TRBV6-3 with TRBJ1-2, with D possibly being TRBD1 (6 bases). Between the trimmed V and J ends, which lost 6 bases and 3 bases, there was a span of 17 bases. This CDR3 has 15 residues. Germline values: CDR1 MNHEY, CDR2 SVGEGT. CDR3 protein: CASRQTGQSYYGYTF. CDR3 DNA: TGTGCCAGCAGGCAAACTGGACAGTCCTACTATGGCTACACCTTC.

The table lists this clonotype with a few counts. The chain is built from TRBV6-5 and TRBJ2-1; 15 positions match TRBD2. CDR3 length: 18 amino acids. Germline lookup yields CDR1 MNHEY and CDR2 SVGAGI. Trimming cost V 6 bases and J 4 bases; bases outside gene matches: 10. The CDR3 region has the DNA TGTGCCAGCAGACAACTCGAGGGACTAGCGGGAGGTTACAATGAGCAGTTCTTC. Amino acid sequence: CASRQLEGLAGGYNEQFF.

By share of the sample, this clonotype is medium-sized. The V call is TRBV30, the J call TRBJ2-7; D gene unclear. Germline V gene data show CDR1 as GTSNPN and CDR2 as SVGIG (reference sequence). This CDR3 region has 12 residues. V was trimmed by 0 bases and J by 6 bases, leaving 9 bases between them. The CDR3 DNA reads TGTGCCTGGAGTGTCGCAGCAGCCGAGCAGTACTTC. Amino acid sequence: CAWSVAAAEQYF.

As regards this clonotype: A much larger clone differs from this one at a single base, so this may be a read error. The CDR3 does not close with the conserved phenylalanine or tryptophan, likely indicating a read error. The V call is TRBV29-1, the J call TRBJ1-2; TRBD1 aligns across 10 bases. After removal of 6 bases from V and 8 bases from J, the junction contained 9 bases not matched to a gene. Germline V gives CDR1 SQVTM, CDR2 ANQGSEA. This CDR3 region has 13 residues. The CDR3 spells CSVLRQGAGGYTS. In nucleotides, the CDR3 is TGCAGCGTCTTACGACAGGGGGCGGGCGGCTACACCTCC.

This clonotype was found a few times. V gene TRBV6-5 combines with J gene TRBJ1-2; D is uncertain. The CDR3 is 13 amino acids. Germline V gives CDR1 MNHEY, CDR2 SVGAGI. Deletions cut 0 bases from V and 4 bases from J, with 6 bases between. The CDR3 region is CASSYSRGYGYTF. CDR3 in DNA: TGTGCCAGCAGTTACTCGCGGGGCTATGGCTACACCTTC.

This clonotype was counted a single time. This chain connects TRBV5-5 to TRBJ1-5, with D uncertain. This CDR3 region has 15 residues. CDR1 is SGHKS, CDR2 YYEKEE, per germline (reference sequence). Deletions cut 3 bases from V and 1 base from J, with 11 bases between. CDR3 DNA sequence: TGTGCCAGCAGCTCGGGAGGTGGCAGCAATCAGCCCCAGCATTTT. It encodes CASSSGGGSNQPQHF.

The gene calls are TRBV6-5 and TRBJ1-1; D not resolved. Trimming took off 2 bases at V and 5 bases at J, with 15 bases between the two ends. This CDR3 is built from 15 residues. CDR1 is MNHEY and CDR2 is SVGAGI in the germline V gene. The CDR3 coding sequence is TGTGCCAGCAGTTACGATGTGGCTTTGGAGACTGAAGCTTTCTTT. Encoded protein: CASSYDVALETEAFF.

Within the sample, this clonotype is medium-sized (0.01 to 0.1%). The genes are TRBV29-1 and TRBJ2-6, with D perhaps TRBD2 (6 bases). Germline CDR1 is SQVTM and CDR2 is ANQGSEA. Trimming removed 6 bases from V and 1 base from J, with 19 bases in between. The length of the CDR3 is 17 residues. The CDR3 reads CSVFGAGITSGANVLTF. For the CDR3, the DNA is TGCAGCGTCTTTGGGGCGGGGATTACTTCTGGGGCCAACGTCCTGACTTTC.

This clonotype was found a few times. V and J are TRBV5-6 and TRBJ2-5; TRBD1 matches at 8 bases. Trimming removed 3 bases from V and 6 bases from J; junction bases left unmatched: 10. Germline CDR1 is SGHDT and CDR2 is YYEEEE. This CDR3 comprises 15 residues. Here the CDR3 reads CASSSGQGIVKTQYF. The CDR3 DNA reads TGTGCCAGCAGCTCCGGACAGGGTATTGTGAAGACCCAGTACTTC.

This clonotype was counted between two and nine times. The rearrangement uses TRBV11-3 and TRBJ1-6; D remains ambiguous. Germline V gene data show CDR1 as SGHNT and CDR2 as YENEEA. This CDR3 spans 14 amino acids. Trimming took off 4 bases at V and 4 bases at J, with 8 bases between the two ends. The CDR3 sequence: CASSSAEYNSPLHF. DNA of the CDR3: TGTGCCAGCAGCTCCGCGGAATATAATTCACCCCTCCACTTT.

The J gene is TRBJ2-7, the V gene TRBV24-1; 8 bases align to TRBD1. Germline lookup yields CDR1 KGHDR and CDR2 SFDVKD. V was clipped by 7 bases and J by 5 bases; unmatched bases: 3. This CDR3 spans 12 amino acids. CDR3 DNA: TGTGCCACCAGCCAGGGGGCGCACGAGCAGTACTTC. It yields the protein CATSQGAHEQYF.

In its sample, this clonotype ranks as large. The DNA for the CDR3 is TGCAGCGTTGAAGGTCAGGATGTACAGCAGTACTTC. This gives the protein CSVEGQDVQQYF. V usage is TRBV29-1 and J usage is TRBJ2-7; D remains unclear. The V gene lost 1 base and the J gene lost 8 bases, with 12 bases spanning the gap. This CDR3 contains 12 residues. CDR1 is SQVTM and CDR2 is ANQGSEA in the germline V gene.

In DNA form, the CDR3 reads TGTGCCAGCTCACTACTAGCGGGGGGGCGGAATGAGCAGTTCTTC. As protein: CASSLLAGGRNEQFF. The rearrangement uses TRBV18 and TRBJ2-1, with 13 bases identical to TRBD2. In germline, CDR1 is KGHSH, CDR2 LQKENI. This CDR3 region has 15 residues. V lost 4 bases and J lost 7; bases outside the gene matches: 4.

Only a few counts were recorded for this clonotype. The genes are TRBV11-1 and TRBJ2-1, with D perhaps matching TRBD1 or TRBD2 (6 bases each). CDR1 and CDR2 (germline): SGHAT, FQDESV (reference sequence). The length of the CDR3 is 14 residues. Trimming removed 1 base from V and 5 bases from J, with 9 bases in between. Here the CDR3 reads CASSLVRGHNEQFF. CDR3 nucleotide sequence: TGTGCCAGCAGCTTAGTTCGGGGGCACAATGAGCAGTTCTTC.

In this sample, this clonotype is medium-sized. The rearrangement joins TRBV27 to TRBJ2-1, with D possibly TRBD2 on 6 matching bases. Germline V gene data show CDR1 as MNHEY and CDR2 as SMNVEV (reference sequence). The CDR3 consists of 14 residues. V was shortened by 3 bases and J by 2 bases, with 8 bases between the two germline ends. CDR3 sequence: CASSFGGTYNEQFF. DNA of the CDR3: TGTGCCAGCAGTTTCGGAGGGACCTACAATGAGCAGTTCTTC.

The chain joins TRBV20-1 to TRBJ2-7; D is possibly TRBD1 (5 bases). CDR1 is DFQATT and CDR2 is SNEGSKA in the germline V gene (reference sequence). This CDR3 is built from 14 residues. Trimming stripped 6 bases from V and 3 bases from J, with 18 bases between. Here the CDR3 reads CSAMWVQGGYEQYF. The CDR3 bases are TGCAGTGCGATGTGGGTCCAGGGTGGCTACGAGCAGTACTTC.

V gene TRBV5-4 combines with J gene TRBJ2-3; 14 bases match TRBD2. This CDR3 contains 18 residues. CDR1 and CDR2 from the germline V gene are SGHNT and YYREEE (reference sequence). V shed 4 bases and J 4 bases; nucleotides not matched to a gene: 11. The CDR3, as DNA: TGTGCCAGCAGCAGACCGGGACTAGCGGGAGTGAATGCAGATACGCAGTATTTT. It yields the protein CASSRPGLAGVNADTQYF.

This rearrangement joins TRBV5-6 to TRBJ1-1, with TRBD1 identical over 7 bases. Germline loops: CDR1 SGHDT, CDR2 YYEEEE. The junction had 8 bases not matched to a gene; V was cut back by 4 bases and J by 5 bases. This CDR3 is 14 amino acids long. As DNA, the CDR3 is TGTGCCAGCAGCGCCTATAGGGGGCCAACTGAAGCTTTCTTT. Its protein is CASSAYRGPTEAFF.